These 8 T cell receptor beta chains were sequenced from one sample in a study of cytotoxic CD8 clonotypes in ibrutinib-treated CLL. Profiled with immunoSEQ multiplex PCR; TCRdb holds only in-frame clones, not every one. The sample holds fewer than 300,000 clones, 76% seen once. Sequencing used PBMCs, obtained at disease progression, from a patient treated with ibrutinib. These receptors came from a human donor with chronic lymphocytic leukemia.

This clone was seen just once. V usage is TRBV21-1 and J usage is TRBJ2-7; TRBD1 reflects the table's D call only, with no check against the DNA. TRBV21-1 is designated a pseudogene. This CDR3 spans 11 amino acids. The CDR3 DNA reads TGTGCCAGCAGCTCCCCCAGAGAGCAGTACTTC. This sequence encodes CASSSPREQYF.

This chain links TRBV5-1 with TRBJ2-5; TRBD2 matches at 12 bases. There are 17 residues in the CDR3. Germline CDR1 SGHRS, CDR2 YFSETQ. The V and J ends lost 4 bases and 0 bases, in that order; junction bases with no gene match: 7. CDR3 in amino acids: CASSTASGGVYQETQYF. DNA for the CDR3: TGCGCCAGCAGCACCGCTAGCGGGGGGGTGTACCAAGAGACCCAGTACTTC.

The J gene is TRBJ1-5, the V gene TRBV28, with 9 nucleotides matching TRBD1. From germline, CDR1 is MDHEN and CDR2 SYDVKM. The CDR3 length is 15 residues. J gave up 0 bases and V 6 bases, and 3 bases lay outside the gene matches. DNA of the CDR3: TGTGCCAGCAGCCTGACAGGGGGTAGCAATCAGCCCCAGCATTTT. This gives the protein CASSLTGGSNQPQHF.

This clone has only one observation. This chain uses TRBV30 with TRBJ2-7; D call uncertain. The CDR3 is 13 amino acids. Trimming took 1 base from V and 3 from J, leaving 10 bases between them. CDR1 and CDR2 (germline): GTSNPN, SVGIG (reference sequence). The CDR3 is CAWSEARHYEQYF. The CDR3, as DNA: TGTGCCTGGAGTGAAGCCAGGCACTACGAGCAGTACTTC.

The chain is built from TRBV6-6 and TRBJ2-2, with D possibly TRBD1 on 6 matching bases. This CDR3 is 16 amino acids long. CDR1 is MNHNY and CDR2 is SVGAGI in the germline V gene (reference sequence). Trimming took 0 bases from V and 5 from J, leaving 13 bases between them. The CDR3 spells CASSYSTGSRTGELFF. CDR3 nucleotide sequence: TGTGCCAGCAGTTACTCTACAGGGTCTAGGACCGGGGAGCTGTTTTTT.

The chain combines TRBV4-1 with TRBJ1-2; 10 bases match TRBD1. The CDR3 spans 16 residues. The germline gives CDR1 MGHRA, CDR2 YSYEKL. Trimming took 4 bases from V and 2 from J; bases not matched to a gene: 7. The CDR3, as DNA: TGCGCCAGCAGCCCAGGGACAGGGGTTTTCAACTATGGCTACACCTTC. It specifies CASSPGTGVFNYGYTF.

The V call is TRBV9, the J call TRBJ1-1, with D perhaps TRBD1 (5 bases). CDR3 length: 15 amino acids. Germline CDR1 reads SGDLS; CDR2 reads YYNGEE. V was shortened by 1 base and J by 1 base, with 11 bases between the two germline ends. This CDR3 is CASSVRGRANTEAFF. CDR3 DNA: TGTGCCAGCAGCGTACGCGGCAGGGCGAACACTGAAGCTTTCTTT.

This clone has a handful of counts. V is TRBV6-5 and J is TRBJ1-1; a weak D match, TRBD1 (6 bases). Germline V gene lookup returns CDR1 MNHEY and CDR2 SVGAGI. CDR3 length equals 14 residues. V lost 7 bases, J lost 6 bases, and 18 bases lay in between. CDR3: CASTEIRGGSEAFF. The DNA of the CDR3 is TGTGCCAGCACCGAGATCCGAGGGGGATCTGAAGCTTTCTTT.